The T cell receptor beta chain under discussion was sequenced for a study of blood T cell repertoires in COVID-19. Self-reported history from a screening survey and questionnaire set each donor's cohort. The germline V gene has CDR1 SGHVS and CDR2 FQNEAQ. The CDR3 covers 15 residues. J lost 8 bases, V lost 4 bases, and 8 bases had no gene match. Repertoires were generated with immunoSEQ multiplex PCR, while TCRdb's copy carries only in-frame clones and drops some. The table lists hundreds of thousands of clones, around 86% of them singletons. The rearrangement joins TRBV7-8 to TRBJ2-4; 10 bases match TRBD1. The sample comprised PBMCs or T cells enriched from blood (not recorded which). The sequence was collected from a man aged 35 to 55 who had recovered from COVID-19. The CDR3 bases are TGTGCCAGCAGCTCTCTCCCCGGGACAGGGGACATTCAGTACTTC. Its protein product is CASSSLPGTGDIQYF.